This T cell receptor (beta chain) was sequenced during a study of blood T cell repertoires in COVID-19. Overall study: Both acute and convalescent COVID-19 samples were obtained from the United States, Italy and Spain. In each case, the material was cDNA or gDNA derived from T cells, B-cell-depleted T cells, or PBMCs.

The length of the CDR3 is 14 residues. The V gene's germline CDR1 is DFQATT and CDR2 SNEGSKA (reference sequence). The V and J ends lost 6 bases and 6 bases respectively, with 18 bases between them. Recruited during active infection, patients (from Seattle) were subsequently followed longitudinally. Methods used by the authors: Reference gene primer amplification yielded estimated nucleated cell counts. Some clones are missing from TCRdb's copy, which holds only in-frame ones; the method was immunoSEQ multiplex PCR. The D gene and trimming were derived from the DNA, and the V and J assignments and clone size from that table. The sample yields about 300,000 clones, 90% seen once.

This TCR derives from a young woman with COVID-19, enrolled during active disease. Material: peripheral blood. This chain joins TRBV20-1 and TRBJ2-1; D possibly corresponds to TRBD1 (6 bases). DNA of the CDR3: TGCAGTGCAAGTCACAGGGCCCGTCGCAATGAGCAGTTCTTC. Amino acid sequence: CSASHRARRNEQFF.